This record concerns one T cell receptor beta chain sequence. The target antigen is unknown. Indicated time point: week 35, safety follow-up. A 20-mer mutant IDH1 peptide at 300 ug was injected subcutaneously with topical imiquimod. During weeks 1, 3, 5, 7, 11, 15, 19 and 23, patients received eight vaccinations. The sample originates from a study of a mutant IDH1 vaccine in newly diagnosed glioma. Study-level background: The sex distribution of treated patients was about 62% male and roughly 38% female, with a mean age of 40.4 years. Visit V12 was conducted at week 35 as the safety follow-up. Visit V13 came later, at week 47.

Whole-study results and caveats: Pseudoprogression showed no apparent link to changes in top peripheral T cell clonotypes.

Method: immunoSEQ multiplex PCR; TCRdb's copy keeps in-frame clones and lacks some. The repertoire includes over 40,000 clones, 80% to 90% of them detected once, and about 1.5% sits in the top ten. Trimming shortened V by 6 bases and J by 2 bases, and 10 bases separated the two germline ends. The CDR3 contains 13 residues. Per the germline V gene, CDR1 is MDHEN and CDR2 is SYDVKM. The rearrangement links TRBV28 to TRBJ1-2, with D maybe TRBD1 (6 bases). This sample comprised PBMCs, obtained from a glioma patient whose treatment included an IDH1 peptide vaccine. The clonotype comes from a middle-aged man with glioma. The CDR3 DNA reads as TGTGCCAGCAGGATCACAGGGAACTATGGCTACACCTTC. Translation gives CASRITGNYGYTF.